The 8 T cell receptor beta chains presented below share a single source sample, sequenced in a study of blood T cell repertoires in COVID-19. Sequencing was performed with immunoSEQ multiplex PCR; in TCRdb, only in-frame clones are kept and a portion is missing. This sample has 540,000 or so clones; approximately 91% occur once, and the top ten carry less than 9%. Source material: peripheral blood. The receptors were sampled from a woman aged 45 to 65 with COVID-19, enrolled during active disease.

V gene TRBV29-1 combines with J gene TRBJ2-1; tentative D call: TRBD2 (5 bases). With 8 bases removed from V and 0 bases from J, the gap between germline ends came to 14 bases. The CDR3 sequence is 14 residues long. Germline-derived CDR1 and CDR2 are SQVTM and ANQGSEA. Here the CDR3 DNA reads TGCAGCACTGACGGGGAGAGCTCCTACAATGAGCAGTTCTTC. It encodes CSTDGESSYNEQFF.

This chain uses TRBV9 with TRBJ2-1; tentative D call: TRBD2 (6 bases). With 6 bases removed from V and 7 bases from J, the gap between germline ends came to 20 bases. The CDR3 covers 15 residues. Germline CDR1 is SGDLS and CDR2 is YYNGEE. CDR3 DNA sequence: TGTGCCAGCATAAAAGCGCGGGGAGGAAGGAATGAGCAGTTCTTC. Translating it yields CASIKARGGRNEQFF.

The CDR3 coding sequence is TGTGCCAGCAGCTCCGGGACAGGCCCCTACGAGCAGTACTTC. This sequence encodes CASSSGTGPYEQYF. The rearrangement uses TRBV5-4 and TRBJ2-7; TRBD1 matches at 8 bases. Trimming removed 3 bases from V and 2 bases from J; junction bases left unmatched: 4. This CDR3 contains 14 residues. CDR1 is SGHNT, CDR2 YYREEE, per germline (reference sequence).

The rearrangement links TRBV11-2 to TRBJ2-1, with TRBD2 matching over 8 bases. In germline, CDR1 is SGHAT, CDR2 FQNNGV. J gave up 6 bases and V 6 bases, and 10 bases lay outside the gene matches. The CDR3 runs 15 residues. The DNA for the CDR3 is TGTGCCAGCAGATCCCGGGGGGGCGTGAGCAATGAGCAGTTCTTC. Translation gives CASRSRGGVSNEQFF.

The CDR3 DNA reads TGTGCCTGCCAGGGGGCGCGGCATTCACCCCTCCACTTT. Its protein is CACQGARHSPLHF. V gene TRBV30 combines with J gene TRBJ1-6; 8 bases line up with TRBD1. Per germline, CDR1 GTSNPN and CDR2 SVGIG (reference sequence). The CDR3 has 13 residues. Germline trimming cut 6 bases from V and 8 bases from J; bases unmatched to any gene: 6.

This chain uses TRBV2 with TRBJ2-7, with D possibly matching TRBD1 (5 bases). V was trimmed by 6 bases and J by 5 bases, leaving 11 bases between them. CDR1 SNHLY and CDR2 FYNNEI come from the germline V gene. The CDR3 spans 12 residues. CDR3 DNA sequence: TGTGCCAGCAGGGGGCTAGGCGACGAGCAGTACTTC. As protein: CASRGLGDEQYF.

This chain connects TRBV7-3 to TRBJ1-2, with 12 nucleotides matching TRBD1. V lost 5 bases, J lost 13 bases, and 8 bases stayed unmatched. The CDR3 runs to 13 residues. Per germline, CDR1 SGHTA and CDR2 FQGTGA. The CDR3 DNA sequence: TGTGCCAGCAGCCCAGGGACAGGGGGCCCTCCCACCTTC. This encodes CASSPGTGGPPTF.

The chain couples TRBV30 to TRBJ2-3; D is perhaps TRBD2 (5 bases). CDR1 is GTSNPN, CDR2 SVGIG, per germline (reference sequence). V shed 4 bases and J shed 6 bases, with 17 bases lying between them. This CDR3 spans 14 amino acids. The CDR3 reads CAWNRGSEVDTQYF. CDR3 DNA sequence: TGTGCCTGGAACCGGGGTTCTGAGGTGGATACGCAGTATTTT.